This T cell receptor (beta chain) was recorded in a study of CD8 T cells in ankylosing spondylitis. This clonotype was found many times. Its antigen is undetermined. Study-wide findings and caveats: The study identified a TCR beta motif of under ten highly homologous variants that appeared characteristic of ankylosing spondylitis blood.

Germline CDR1 is MDHEN and CDR2 is SYDVKM. CDR3 length: 18 residues. V lost 3 bases and J lost 6, with 24 bases in between. TCRdb used MiXCR to reprocess the 5' RACE reads, holding one entry per CDR3 protein. The sample includes fewer than 400,000 distinct CDR3 sequences, roughly 8% of them seen just once. The chain couples TRBV28 to TRBJ2-1, with D possibly TRBD2 on 6 matching bases. The sequence was collected from a male donor with ankylosing spondylitis. Input material: blood, either unsorted or a sorted T cell fraction (not recorded which). CDR3 protein: CASSFLAGTNYYSNEQFF. The CDR3 DNA is TGTGCCAGCAGTTTTTTGGCGGGAACTAATTACTACTCCAATGAGCAGTTCTTC.